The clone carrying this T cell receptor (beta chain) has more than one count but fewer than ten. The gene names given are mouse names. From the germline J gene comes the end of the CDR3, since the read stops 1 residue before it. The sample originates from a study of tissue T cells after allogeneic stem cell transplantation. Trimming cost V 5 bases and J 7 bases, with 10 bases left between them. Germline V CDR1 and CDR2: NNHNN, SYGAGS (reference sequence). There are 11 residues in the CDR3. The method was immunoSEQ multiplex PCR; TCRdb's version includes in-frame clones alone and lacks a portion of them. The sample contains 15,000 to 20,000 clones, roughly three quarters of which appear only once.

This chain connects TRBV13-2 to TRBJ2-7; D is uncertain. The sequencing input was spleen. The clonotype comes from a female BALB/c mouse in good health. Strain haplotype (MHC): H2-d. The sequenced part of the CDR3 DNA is TGTGCCAGCGGGGCACCAGGAGAACAGTAC. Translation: CASGAPGEQY. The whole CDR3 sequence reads CASGAPGEQYF.